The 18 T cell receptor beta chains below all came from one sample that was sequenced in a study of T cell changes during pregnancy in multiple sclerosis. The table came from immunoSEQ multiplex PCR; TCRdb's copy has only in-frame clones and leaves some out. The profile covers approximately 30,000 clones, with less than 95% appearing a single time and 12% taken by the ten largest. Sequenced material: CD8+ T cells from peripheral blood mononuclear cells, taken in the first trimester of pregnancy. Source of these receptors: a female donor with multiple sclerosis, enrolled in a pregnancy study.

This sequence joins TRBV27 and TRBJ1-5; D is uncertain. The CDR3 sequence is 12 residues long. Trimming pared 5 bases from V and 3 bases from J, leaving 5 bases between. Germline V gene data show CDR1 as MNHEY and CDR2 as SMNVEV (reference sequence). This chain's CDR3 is CASSDNNQPQHF. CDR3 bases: TGTGCCAGCAGTGACAACAATCAGCCCCAGCATTTT.

CDR3 DNA sequence: TGTGCCAGCAGTCAGTACGCTGAAGCTTTCTTT. Translating it yields CASSQYAEAFF. V gene TRBV6-5 combines with J gene TRBJ1-1; D gene ambiguous. Per the germline V gene, CDR1 is MNHEY and CDR2 is SVGAGI. V lost 5 bases, J lost 6 bases, and 7 bases lay in between. The CDR3 loop spans 11 amino acids.

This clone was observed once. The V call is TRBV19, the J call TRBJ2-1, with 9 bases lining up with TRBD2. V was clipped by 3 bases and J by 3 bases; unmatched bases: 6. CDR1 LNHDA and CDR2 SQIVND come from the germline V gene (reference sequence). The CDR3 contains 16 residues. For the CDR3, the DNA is TGTGCCAGTAGTATTGGCGGGAGGGCCCTCTACAATGAGCAGTTCTTC. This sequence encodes CASSIGGRALYNEQFF.

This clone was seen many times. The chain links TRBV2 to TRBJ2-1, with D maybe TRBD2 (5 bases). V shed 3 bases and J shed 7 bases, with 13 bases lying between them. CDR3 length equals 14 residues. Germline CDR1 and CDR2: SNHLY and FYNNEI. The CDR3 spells CASSETTTRNEQFF. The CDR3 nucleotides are TGTGCCAGCAGTGAGACTACTACGCGAAATGAGCAGTTCTTC.

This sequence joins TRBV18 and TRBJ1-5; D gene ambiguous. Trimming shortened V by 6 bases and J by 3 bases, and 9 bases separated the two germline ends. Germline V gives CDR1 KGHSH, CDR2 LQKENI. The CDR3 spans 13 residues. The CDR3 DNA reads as TGTGCCAGCTCCGAGAAGATCAATCAGCCCCAGCATTTT. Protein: CASSEKINQPQHF. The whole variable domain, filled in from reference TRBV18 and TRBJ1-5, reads NAGVMQNPRHLVRRRGQEARLRCSPMKGHSHVYWYRQLPEEGLKFMVYLQKENIIDESGMPKERFSAEFPKEGPSILRIQQVVRGDSAAYFCASSEKINQPQHFGDGTRLSIL.

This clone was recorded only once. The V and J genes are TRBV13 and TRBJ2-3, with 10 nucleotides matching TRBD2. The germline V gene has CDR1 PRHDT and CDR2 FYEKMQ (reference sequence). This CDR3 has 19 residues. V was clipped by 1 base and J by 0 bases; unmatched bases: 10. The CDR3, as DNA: TGTGCCAGCAGCTTAGAACTAGCGGGAAATCCTGGTAGCACAGATACGCAGTATTTT. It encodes CASSLELAGNPGSTDTQYF.

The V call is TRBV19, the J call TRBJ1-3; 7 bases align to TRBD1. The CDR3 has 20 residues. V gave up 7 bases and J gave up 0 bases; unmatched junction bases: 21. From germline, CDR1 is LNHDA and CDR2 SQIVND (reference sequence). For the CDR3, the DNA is TGTGCCAGTACCACAAGAGGGGGACAGAGGCTTCCTATCTCTGGAAACACCATATATTTT. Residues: CASTTRGGQRLPISGNTIYF.

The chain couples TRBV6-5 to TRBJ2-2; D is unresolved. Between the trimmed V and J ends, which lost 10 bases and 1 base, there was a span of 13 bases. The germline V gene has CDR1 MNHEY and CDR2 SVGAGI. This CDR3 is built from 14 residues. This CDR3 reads CATSTGVNTGELFF. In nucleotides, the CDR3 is TGTGCCACCTCGACTGGAGTGAACACCGGGGAGCTGTTTTTT.

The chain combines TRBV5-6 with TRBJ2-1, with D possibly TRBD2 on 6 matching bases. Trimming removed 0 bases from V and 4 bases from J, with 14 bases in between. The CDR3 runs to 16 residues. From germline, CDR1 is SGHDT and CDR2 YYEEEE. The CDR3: CASSLVRREVYNEQFF. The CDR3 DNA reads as TGTGCCAGCAGCTTGGTCAGGAGGGAGGTTTACAATGAGCAGTTCTTC.

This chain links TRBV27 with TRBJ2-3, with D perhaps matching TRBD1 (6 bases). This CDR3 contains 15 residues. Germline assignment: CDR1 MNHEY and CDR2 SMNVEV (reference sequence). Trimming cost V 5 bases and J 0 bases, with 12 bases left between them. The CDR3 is CASSLEQGSTDTQYF. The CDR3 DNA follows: TGTGCCAGCAGTCTAGAACAGGGTAGCACAGATACGCAGTATTTT.

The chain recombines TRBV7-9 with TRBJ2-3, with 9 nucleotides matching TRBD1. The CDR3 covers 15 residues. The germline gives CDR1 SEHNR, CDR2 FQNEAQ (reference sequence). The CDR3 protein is CAQGTGQGATDTQYF. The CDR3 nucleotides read TGTGCACAGGGTACGGGACAGGGAGCCACAGATACGCAGTATTTT.

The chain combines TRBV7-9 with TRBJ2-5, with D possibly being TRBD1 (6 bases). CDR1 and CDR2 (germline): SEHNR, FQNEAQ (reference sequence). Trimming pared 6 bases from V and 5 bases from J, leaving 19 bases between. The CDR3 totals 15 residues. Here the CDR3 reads CASSSRWTAVETQYF. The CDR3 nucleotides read TGTGCCAGCAGTTCTCGTTGGACAGCGGTGGAGACCCAGTACTTC.

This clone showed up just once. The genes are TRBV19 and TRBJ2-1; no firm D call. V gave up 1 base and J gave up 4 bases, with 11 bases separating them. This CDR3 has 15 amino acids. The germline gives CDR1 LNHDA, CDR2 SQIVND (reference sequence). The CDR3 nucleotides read TGTGCCAGTAGTATAGGTACGGAGCTTTACAATGAGCAGTTCTTC. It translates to CASSIGTELYNEQFF.

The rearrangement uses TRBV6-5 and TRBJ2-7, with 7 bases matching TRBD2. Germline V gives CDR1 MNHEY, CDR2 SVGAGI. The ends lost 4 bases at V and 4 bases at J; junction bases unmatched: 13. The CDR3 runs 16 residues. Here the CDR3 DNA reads TGTGCCAGCAGTTCCCAGGCGGGGGAGGGCAGTTACGAGCAGTACTTC. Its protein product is CASSSQAGEGSYEQYF.

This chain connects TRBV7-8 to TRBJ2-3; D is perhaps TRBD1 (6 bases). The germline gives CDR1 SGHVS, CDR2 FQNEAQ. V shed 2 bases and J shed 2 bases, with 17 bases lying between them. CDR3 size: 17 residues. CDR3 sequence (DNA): TGTGCCAGCAGCTTAAATACCGGGACACAAAACACAGATACGCAGTATTTT. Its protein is CASSLNTGTQNTDTQYF.

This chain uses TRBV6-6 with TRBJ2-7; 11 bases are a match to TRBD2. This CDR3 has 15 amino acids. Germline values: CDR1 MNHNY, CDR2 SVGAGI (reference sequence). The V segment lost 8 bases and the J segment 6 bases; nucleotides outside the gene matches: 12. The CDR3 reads CASGGTSGSLSEQYF. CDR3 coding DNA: TGTGCCAGCGGGGGGACTAGCGGCTCACTTAGCGAGCAGTACTTC.

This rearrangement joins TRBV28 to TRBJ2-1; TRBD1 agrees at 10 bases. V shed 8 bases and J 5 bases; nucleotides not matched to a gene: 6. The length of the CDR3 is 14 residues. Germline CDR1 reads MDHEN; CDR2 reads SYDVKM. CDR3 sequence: CASYPTGGNNEQFF. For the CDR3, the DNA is TGTGCCAGCTACCCGACAGGGGGCAACAATGAGCAGTTCTTC.

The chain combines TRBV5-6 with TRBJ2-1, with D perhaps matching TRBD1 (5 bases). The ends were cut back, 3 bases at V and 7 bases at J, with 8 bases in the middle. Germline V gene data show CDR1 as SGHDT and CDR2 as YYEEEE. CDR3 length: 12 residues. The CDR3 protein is CASSSGWNEQFF. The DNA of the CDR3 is TGTGCCAGCAGCTCAGGGTGGAATGAGCAGTTCTTC. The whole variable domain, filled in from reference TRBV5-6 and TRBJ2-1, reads DAGVTQSPTHLIKTRGQQVTLRCSPKSGHDTVSWYQQALGQGPQFIFQYYEEEERQRGNFPDRFSGHQFPNYSSELNVNALLLGDSALYLCASSSGWNEQFFGPGTRLTVL.